These 18 T cell receptor beta chains were all obtained from the same sample, sequenced in a study of blood T cell repertoires in COVID-19. Only in-frame clones appear in the TCRdb table, and some are missing; sequencing was by immunoSEQ multiplex PCR. The sample has some 170,000 clones; over 75% are singletons. Sequenced: peripheral blood. The receptors were gathered from a woman in her seventies with acute or convalescent COVID-19.

This clone was counted between two and nine times. The V call is TRBV24-1, the J call TRBJ1-2; D gene uncertain. The CDR3 is 14 residues long. Trimming removed 1 base from V and 2 bases from J, with 7 bases in between. CDR1 KGHDR and CDR2 SFDVKD come from the germline V gene. CDR3 sequence reads: CATSDFPLNYGYTF. In DNA, the CDR3 is TGTGCCACCAGTGATTTTCCCCTAAACTATGGCTACACCTTC.

The V gene is TRBV5-6, the J gene TRBJ1-2; TRBD1 agrees at 7 bases. The ends lost 1 base at V and 2 bases at J; junction bases unmatched: 5. This CDR3 has 15 amino acids. Germline assignment: CDR1 SGHDT and CDR2 YYEEEE. The chain's CDR3 is CASSLFGGGNYGYTF. CDR3 nucleotides: TGTGCCAGCAGCTTGTTCGGAGGGGGCAACTATGGCTACACCTTC.

This clone was counted a single time. This sequence joins TRBV14 and TRBJ2-1; 7 bases are shared with TRBD2. The CDR3 totals 14 residues. The germline V gene encodes CDR1 SGHDN and CDR2 FVKESK. Trimming removed 7 bases from V and 4 bases from J; junction bases left unmatched: 7. The CDR3 here is CASTRGSGYNEQFF. CDR3 coding DNA: TGTGCCAGCACGCGCGGGAGTGGATACAATGAGCAGTTCTTC.

This chain links TRBV4-1 with TRBJ1-3; 7 nucleotides match TRBD1. The length of the CDR3 is 18 residues. The J segment lost 0 bases and the V segment lost 0 bases, leaving 8 bases of the junction unmatched. The V gene's germline CDR1 is MGHRA and CDR2 YSYEKL. For the CDR3, the DNA is TGCGCCAGCAGCCAAGATCCCGCAAACAGGGGCTCTGGAAACACCATATATTTT. The encoded protein is CASSQDPANRGSGNTIYF.

The chain carries TRBV28 and TRBJ2-5; D is unresolved. Per germline, CDR1 MDHEN and CDR2 SYDVKM. The CDR3 extends over 14 amino acids. Trimming took off 4 bases at V and 0 bases at J, with 9 bases between the two ends. The CDR3 loop is CASSSGVDQETQYF. The CDR3 nucleotides read TGTGCCAGCAGTTCAGGTGTGGACCAAGAGACCCAGTACTTC.

The rearrangement joins TRBV28 to TRBJ2-7; a possible D gene is TRBD2 (7 bases). Trimming took off 3 bases at V and 1 base at J, with 13 bases between the two ends. The CDR3 length is 15 residues. Germline lookup yields CDR1 MDHEN and CDR2 SYDVKM. The CDR3 loop reads CASSLRGGPSYEQYF. In DNA, the CDR3 is TGTGCCAGCAGTTTGAGGGGGGGGCCTTCCTACGAGCAGTACTTC.

The rearrangement uses TRBV6-5 and TRBJ1-2; D might be TRBD1 (6 bases). CDR3 length: 13 amino acids. In germline, CDR1 is MNHEY, CDR2 SVGAGI. Trimming pared 7 bases from V and 4 bases from J, leaving 13 bases between. CDR3 sequence (DNA): TGTGCCAGCAACAACCTAGGGGGCTATGGCTACACCTTC. Translated, it gives CASNNLGGYGYTF.

The chain joins TRBV24-1 to TRBJ2-3; perhaps TRBD2 as D (6 bases). This CDR3 has 22 amino acids. Germline CDR1 KGHDR, CDR2 SFDVKD. V lost 8 bases and J lost 3, with 38 bases in between. The CDR3 sequence is CATNLTLAWGTASGWDTDTQYF. In DNA, the CDR3 is TGTGCCACCAATCTGACCCTGGCTTGGGGAACTGCAAGCGGGTGGGATACAGATACGCAGTATTTT.

As DNA, the CDR3 is TGCGCCAGCAGCTCGGGGCTTAGCGGGCCCAGCACAGATACGCAGTATTTT. This gives the protein CASSSGLSGPSTDTQYF. The chain couples TRBV5-1 to TRBJ2-3; the match to TRBD2 covers 7 bases. CDR3 length equals 17 residues. The trim removed 3 bases at V and 0 bases at J, leaving 10 bases unmatched. Germline lookup yields CDR1 SGHRS and CDR2 YFSETQ.

This clone was counted at least ten times. V and J are TRBV12-3 or TRBV12-4 and TRBJ2-2; 7 nucleotides line up with TRBD2. This CDR3 has 13 residues. With 6 bases clipped from V and 7 bases from J, the junction kept 5 bases outside the gene matches. CDR3 protein: CASRLGGVGELFF. The CDR3 DNA reads as TGTGCCAGCAGGCTTGGGGGGGTCGGGGAGCTGTTTTTT.

The CDR3 region has the DNA TGTGCCAGCAGCCGCCAACTAGCGGGGGGGGCCAATGAGCAGTTCTTC. Translated, it gives CASSRQLAGGANEQFF. The chain joins TRBV7-9 to TRBJ2-1, with 13 bases lining up with TRBD2. This CDR3 is 16 amino acids long. The junction had 7 bases not matched to a gene; V was cut back by 5 bases and J by 6 bases. Looked up from germline, CDR1 is SEHNR and CDR2 is FQNEAQ (reference sequence).

The CDR3 reads CASKTQQGGSLGYTF. CDR3 coding DNA: TGTGCCAGCAAAACCCAACAGGGGGGGAGTCTCGGCTACACCTTC. The chain carries TRBV19 and TRBJ1-2; 8 bases align to TRBD1. Looked up from germline, CDR1 is LNHDA and CDR2 is SQIVND (reference sequence). CDR3 length: 15 amino acids. J lost 8 bases, V lost 9 bases, and 17 bases had no gene match.

The rearrangement links TRBV10-2 to TRBJ2-5; tentatively, D is TRBD2 (6 bases). The V end lost 3 bases, the J end lost 5 bases, and 13 bases lay between the germline ends. Germline V CDR1 and CDR2: WSHSY, SAAADI. CDR3 length equals 14 residues. CDR3 sequence reads: CASSDDMGGETQYF. CDR3 nucleotides: TGCGCCAGCAGTGATGACATGGGAGGCGAGACCCAGTACTTC.

The genes are TRBV19 and TRBJ1-5; D is possibly TRBD1 (6 bases). Looked up from germline, CDR1 is LNHDA and CDR2 is SQIVND (reference sequence). The CDR3 length is 16 residues. The V end lost 3 bases, the J end lost 4 bases, and 16 bases lay between the germline ends. The CDR3 DNA sequence: TGTGCCAGTAGTATTAATTTATGGACAGATAATCAGCCCCAGCATTTT. It translates to CASSINLWTDNQPQHF.

The CDR3 coding sequence is TGTGCCAGTAGTCTTTCCAATAGCGGGAGGGGCAATGAGCAGTTCTTC. This gives the protein CASSLSNSGRGNEQFF. The J gene is TRBJ2-1, the V gene TRBV19, with TRBD2 matching 11 bases. Germline V gives CDR1 LNHDA, CDR2 SQIVND (reference sequence). The CDR3 is 16 amino acids. V shed 5 bases, J shed 6 bases, and the junction held 9 bases outside the gene matches.

The rearrangement joins TRBV19 to TRBJ2-2, with 8 bases fitting TRBD2. Trimming at V came to 5 bases and at J to 6 bases, leaving 8 bases not matched to a gene. Germline V gene sequence: CDR1 LNHDA, CDR2 SQIVND (reference sequence). The CDR3 length is 15 residues. Here the CDR3 DNA reads TGTGCCAGTAGTGCGTTAACGGGAGGGCCCGGGGAGCTGTTTTTT. Translation gives CASSALTGGPGELFF.

This clone has only one observation. The genes are TRBV7-3 and TRBJ2-5, with TRBD1 matching 7 bases. CDR3 length: 13 residues. After removal of 5 bases from V and 2 bases from J, the junction contained 2 bases not matched to a gene. The germline gives CDR1 SGHTA, CDR2 FQGTGA. CDR3 in amino acids: CASSGDRQETQYF. In DNA form, the CDR3 reads TGTGCCAGCAGCGGGGACAGACAAGAGACCCAGTACTTC.

The chain has TRBV5-5 and TRBJ1-6, with TRBD1 as a possible D gene (5 bases). There are 15 residues in the CDR3. Trimming pared 2 bases from V and 0 bases from J, leaving 6 bases between. Looked up from germline, CDR1 is SGHKS and CDR2 is YYEKEE (reference sequence). Here the CDR3 reads CASSLQVSYNSPLHF. The CDR3 nucleotides read TGTGCCAGCAGCTTACAGGTCTCCTATAATTCACCCCTCCACTTT.